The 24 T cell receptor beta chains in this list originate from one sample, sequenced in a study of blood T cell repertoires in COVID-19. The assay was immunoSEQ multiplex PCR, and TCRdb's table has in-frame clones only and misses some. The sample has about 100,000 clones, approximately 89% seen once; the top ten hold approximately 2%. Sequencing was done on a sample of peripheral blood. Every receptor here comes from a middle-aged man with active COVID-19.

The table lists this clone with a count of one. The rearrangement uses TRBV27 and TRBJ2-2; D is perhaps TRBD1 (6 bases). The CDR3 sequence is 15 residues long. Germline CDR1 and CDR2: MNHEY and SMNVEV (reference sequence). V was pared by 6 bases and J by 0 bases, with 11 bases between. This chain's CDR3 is CASRDSFANTGELFF. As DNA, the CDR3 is TGTGCCAGCAGGGACAGCTTCGCGAACACCGGGGAGCTGTTTTTT.

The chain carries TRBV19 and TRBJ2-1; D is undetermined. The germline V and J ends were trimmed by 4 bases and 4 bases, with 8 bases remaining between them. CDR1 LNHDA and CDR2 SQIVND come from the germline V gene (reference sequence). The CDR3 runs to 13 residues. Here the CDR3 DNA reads TGTGCCAGTAGTACGAAACTTTACAATGAGCAGTTCTTC. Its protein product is CASSTKLYNEQFF.

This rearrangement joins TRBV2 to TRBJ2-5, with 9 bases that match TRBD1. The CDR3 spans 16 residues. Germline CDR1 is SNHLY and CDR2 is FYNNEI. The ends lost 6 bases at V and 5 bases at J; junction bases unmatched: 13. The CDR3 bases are TGTGCCAGCAGGGGGCTACAGGGGGCGAATTGGGAGACCCAGTACTTC. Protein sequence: CASRGLQGANWETQYF.

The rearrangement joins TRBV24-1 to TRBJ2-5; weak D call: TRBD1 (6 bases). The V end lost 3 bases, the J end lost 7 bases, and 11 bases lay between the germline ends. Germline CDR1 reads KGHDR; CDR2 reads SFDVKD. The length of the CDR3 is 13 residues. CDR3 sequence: CATSDAGGVTQYF. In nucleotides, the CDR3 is TGTGCCACCAGTGATGCTGGGGGCGTGACCCAGTACTTC.

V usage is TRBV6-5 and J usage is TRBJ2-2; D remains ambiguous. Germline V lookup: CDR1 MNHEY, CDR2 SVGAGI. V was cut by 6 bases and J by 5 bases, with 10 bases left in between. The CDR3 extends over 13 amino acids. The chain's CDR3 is CASRNQRTGELFF. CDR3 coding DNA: TGTGCCAGCAGAAACCAGCGAACCGGGGAGCTGTTTTTT.

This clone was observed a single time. CDR3 in DNA: TGTGCCAGCAGCCTGAGCACAGATACGCAGTATTTT. Translated, it gives CASSLSTDTQYF. The V gene is TRBV9, the J gene TRBJ2-3; no firm D call. The CDR3 length is 12 residues. Trimming stripped 4 bases from V and 0 bases from J, with 3 bases between. The germline CDR1 and CDR2 sequences are SGDLS and YYNGEE.

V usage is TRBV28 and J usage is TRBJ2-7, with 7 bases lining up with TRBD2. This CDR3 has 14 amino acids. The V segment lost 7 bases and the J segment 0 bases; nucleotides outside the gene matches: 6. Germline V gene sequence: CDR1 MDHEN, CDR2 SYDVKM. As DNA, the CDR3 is TGTGCCAGCACCGAAGCGGGAAGCTCCTACGAGCAGTACGTC. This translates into CASTEAGSSYEQYV.

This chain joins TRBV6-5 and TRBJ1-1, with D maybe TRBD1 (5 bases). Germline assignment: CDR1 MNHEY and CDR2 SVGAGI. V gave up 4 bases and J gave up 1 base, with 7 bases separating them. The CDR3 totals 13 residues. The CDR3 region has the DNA TGTGCCAGCAGTTTACAGGAGAACACTGAAGCTTTCTTT. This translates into CASSLQENTEAFF.

CDR3 amino acids: CASSELRIFYEQYF. CDR3 coding DNA: TGTGCCAGCAGTGAATTGAGAATTTTCTACGAGCAGTACTTC. The rearrangement uses TRBV6-1 and TRBJ2-7; no clear D gene. CDR3 length: 14 amino acids. The V end lost 2 bases, the J end lost 3 bases, and 11 bases lay between the germline ends. Germline-derived CDR1 and CDR2 are MNHNS and SASEGT.

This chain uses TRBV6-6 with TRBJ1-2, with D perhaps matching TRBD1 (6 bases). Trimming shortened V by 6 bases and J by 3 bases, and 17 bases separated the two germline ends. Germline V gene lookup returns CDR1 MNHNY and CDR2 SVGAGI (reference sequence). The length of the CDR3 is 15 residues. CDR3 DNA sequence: TGTGCCAGCAGCTCGCCGGGACAATCTTACTATGGCTACACCTTC. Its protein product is CASSSPGQSYYGYTF.

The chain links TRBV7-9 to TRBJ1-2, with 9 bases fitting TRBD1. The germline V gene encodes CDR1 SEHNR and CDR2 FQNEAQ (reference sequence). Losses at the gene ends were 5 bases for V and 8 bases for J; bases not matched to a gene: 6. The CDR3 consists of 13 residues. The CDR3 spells CASSKSGQGGYTF. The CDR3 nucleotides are TGTGCCAGCAGCAAAAGCGGACAGGGGGGCTACACCTTC.

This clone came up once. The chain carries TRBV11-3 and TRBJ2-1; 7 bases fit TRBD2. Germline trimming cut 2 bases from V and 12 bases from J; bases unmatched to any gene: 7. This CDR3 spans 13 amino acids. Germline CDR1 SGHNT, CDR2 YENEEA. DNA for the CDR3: TGTGCCAGCAGCTTAAGGGAGGGAGCCCTGCAGTTCTTC. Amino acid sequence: CASSLREGALQFF.

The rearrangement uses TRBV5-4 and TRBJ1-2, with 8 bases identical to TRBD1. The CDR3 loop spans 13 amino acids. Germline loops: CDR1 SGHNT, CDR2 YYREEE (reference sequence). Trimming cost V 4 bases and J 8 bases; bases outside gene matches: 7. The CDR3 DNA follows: TGTGCCAGCAGCCACCGGACAGGGCAGGGCTACACCTTC. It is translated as CASSHRTGQGYTF.

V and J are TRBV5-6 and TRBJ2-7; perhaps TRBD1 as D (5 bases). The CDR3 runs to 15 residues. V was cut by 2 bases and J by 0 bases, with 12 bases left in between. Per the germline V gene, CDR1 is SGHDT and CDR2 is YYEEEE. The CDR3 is CASSFPRVISYEQYV. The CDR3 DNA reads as TGTGCCAGCAGCTTCCCCAGGGTCATCTCCTACGAGCAGTACGTC.

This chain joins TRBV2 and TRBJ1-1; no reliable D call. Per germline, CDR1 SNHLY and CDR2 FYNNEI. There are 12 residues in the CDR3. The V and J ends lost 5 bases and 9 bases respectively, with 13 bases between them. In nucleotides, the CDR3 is TGTGCCAGCAGTAGCCTTGAGGTGCAAGCTTTCTTT. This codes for CASSSLEVQAFF.

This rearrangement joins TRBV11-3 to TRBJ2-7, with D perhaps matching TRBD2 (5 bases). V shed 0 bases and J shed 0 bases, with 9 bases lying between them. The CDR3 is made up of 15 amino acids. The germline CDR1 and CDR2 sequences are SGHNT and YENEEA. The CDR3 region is CASSLEGSGSYEQYV. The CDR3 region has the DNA TGTGCCAGCAGCTTAGAAGGGAGCGGCTCCTACGAGCAGTACGTC.

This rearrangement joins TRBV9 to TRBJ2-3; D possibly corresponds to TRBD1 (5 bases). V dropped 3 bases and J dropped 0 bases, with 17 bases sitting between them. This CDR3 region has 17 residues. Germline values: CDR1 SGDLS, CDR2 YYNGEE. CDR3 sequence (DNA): TGTGCCAGCAGCGAAGGATTGGACACAACTAGCACAGATACGCAGTATTTT. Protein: CASSEGLDTTSTDTQYF.

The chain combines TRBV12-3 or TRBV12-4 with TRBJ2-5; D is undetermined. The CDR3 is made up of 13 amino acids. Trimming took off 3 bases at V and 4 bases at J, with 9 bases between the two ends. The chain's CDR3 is CASSLVRGETQYF. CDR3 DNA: TGTGCCAGCAGTTTGGTGAGAGGAGAGACCCAGTACTTC.

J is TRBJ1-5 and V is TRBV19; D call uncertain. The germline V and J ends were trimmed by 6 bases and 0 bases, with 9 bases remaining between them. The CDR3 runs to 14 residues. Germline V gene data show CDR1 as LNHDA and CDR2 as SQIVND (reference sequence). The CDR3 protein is CASSPTSSNQPQHF. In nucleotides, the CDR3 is TGTGCCAGTAGCCCCACCAGTAGCAATCAGCCCCAGCATTTT.

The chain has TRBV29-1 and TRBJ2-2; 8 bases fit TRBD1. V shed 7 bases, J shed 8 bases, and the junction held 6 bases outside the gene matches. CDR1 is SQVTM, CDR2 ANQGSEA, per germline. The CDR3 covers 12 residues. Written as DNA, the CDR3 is TGCAGCGCGGACAGGGTAACTGGGGAGCTGTTTTTT. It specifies CSADRVTGELFF.

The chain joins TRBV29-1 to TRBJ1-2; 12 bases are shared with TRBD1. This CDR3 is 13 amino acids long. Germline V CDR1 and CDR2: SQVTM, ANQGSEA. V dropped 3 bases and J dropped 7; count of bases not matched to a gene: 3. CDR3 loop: CSVEGQGASGYTF. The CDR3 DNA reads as TGCAGCGTTGAGGGACAGGGGGCAAGTGGCTACACCTTC.

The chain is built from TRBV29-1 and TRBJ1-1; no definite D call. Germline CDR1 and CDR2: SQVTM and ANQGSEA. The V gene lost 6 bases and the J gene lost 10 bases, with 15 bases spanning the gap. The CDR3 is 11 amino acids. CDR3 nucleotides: TGCAGCGTGGCCCCCGCGGAAATAGCTTTCTTT. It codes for CSVAPAEIAFF.

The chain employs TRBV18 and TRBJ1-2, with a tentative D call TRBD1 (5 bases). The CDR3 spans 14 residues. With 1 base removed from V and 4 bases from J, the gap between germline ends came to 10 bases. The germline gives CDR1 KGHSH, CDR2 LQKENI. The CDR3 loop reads CASSPLSTVYGYTF. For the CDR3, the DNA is TGTGCCAGCTCACCACTTTCGACAGTCTATGGCTACACCTTC.

The CDR3 nucleotides are TGTGCCAGCAGCCGACTAGCGGGGACAACCTACGAGCAGTACGTC. It is translated as CASSRLAGTTYEQYV. The V and J genes are TRBV21-1 and TRBJ2-7; the D call in the table, TRBD2, was not verified against the DNA. TRBV21-1 constitutes a pseudogene. This CDR3 has 15 residues.